The 13 T cell receptor beta chains in this list originate from one sample, sequenced in a study of chemoradiotherapy in HPV16-positive cancers. Profiled with immunoSEQ multiplex PCR; TCRdb holds only in-frame clones, not every one. The table lists 30,000 to 40,000 clones, about 92% of them singletons. Sequences were derived from blood, sampled from a patient who underwent chemoradiotherapy. These receptors were obtained from a human donor with HPV-associated anogenital cancer.

J is TRBJ2-3 and V is TRBV19; TRBD1 or TRBD2 may be the D gene (5 bases each). Germline V CDR1 and CDR2: LNHDA, SQIVND (reference sequence). This CDR3 contains 11 residues. With 4 bases removed from V and 6 bases from J, the gap between germline ends came to 5 bases. The CDR3 here is CASSRGDTQYF. The CDR3, as DNA: TGTGCCAGTAGTAGGGGGGATACGCAGTATTTT.

The gene calls are TRBV5-1 and TRBJ2-3; D tentatively fits TRBD1 or TRBD2 (6 bases each). The CDR3 sequence is 15 residues long. The germline V gene has CDR1 SGHRS and CDR2 YFSETQ. Trimming left V 2 bases short and J 1 base short, with 11 bases between. CDR3 sequence: CASSFGRGRTDTQYF. DNA of the CDR3: TGCGCCAGCAGCTTCGGACGGGGGCGCACAGATACGCAGTATTTT.

This chain connects TRBV27 to TRBJ1-1, with D possibly matching TRBD1 (6 bases). Germline V gene data show CDR1 as MNHEY and CDR2 as SMNVEV (reference sequence). CDR3 length: 14 amino acids. Trimming cost V 0 bases and J 3 bases, with 8 bases left between them. The CDR3 loop reads CASSLSRGDTEAFF. Here the CDR3 DNA reads TGTGCCAGCAGTTTATCGAGGGGGGACACTGAAGCTTTCTTT.

The chain has TRBV19 and TRBJ1-3; D is unclear. From germline, CDR1 is LNHDA and CDR2 SQIVND (reference sequence). The CDR3 runs 13 residues. Trimming pared 7 bases from V and 4 bases from J, leaving 11 bases between. CDR3 nucleotides: TGTGCCAGTAAAAAGGACCTCGGAAACACCATATATTTT. Translated, it gives CASKKDLGNTIYF.

The V call is TRBV11-2, the J call TRBJ1-1, with 7 nucleotides matching TRBD1. The CDR3 extends over 15 amino acids. Germline V gene sequence: CDR1 SGHAT, CDR2 FQNNGV. The V segment lost 2 bases and the J segment 3 bases; nucleotides outside the gene matches: 6. The CDR3 reads CASSLNRGRDTEAFF. The CDR3 DNA reads as TGTGCCAGCAGCTTAAATAGGGGGCGGGACACTGAAGCTTTCTTT.

V usage is TRBV7-9 and J usage is TRBJ1-1; D perhaps matches TRBD1 (5 bases). CDR1 is SEHNR and CDR2 is FQNEAQ in the germline V gene (reference sequence). This CDR3 comprises 14 residues. V lost 5 bases, J lost 4 bases, and 14 bases lay in between. Written as DNA, the CDR3 is TGTGCCAGCAGCCAGAGGGGTTTAGGCACTGAAGCTTTCTTT. Its translation is CASSQRGLGTEAFF.

This clone occurred once. The chain couples TRBV28 to TRBJ1-3; no clear D. Trimming left V 9 bases short and J 4 bases short, with 13 bases between. This CDR3 is 13 amino acids long. Germline CDR1 and CDR2: MDHEN and SYDVKM. CDR3 protein: CASTAVLGNTIYF. CDR3 nucleotide sequence: TGTGCCAGTACGGCGGTCCTCGGAAACACCATATATTTT.

This sequence joins TRBV6-6 and TRBJ1-2; D might be TRBD1 (5 bases). Germline CDR1 reads MNHNY; CDR2 reads SVGAGI (reference sequence). The length of the CDR3 is 16 residues. V gave up 6 bases and J gave up 4 bases, with 21 bases separating them. As DNA, the CDR3 is TGTGCCAGCAGCCAATCTCTTTGGAACGGGGGCTATGGCTACACCTTC. This translates into CASSQSLWNGGYGYTF.

This clone was observed a handful of times. DNA for the CDR3: TGTGCCAGCAGCTCCAGGAGGGGGAACACTGAAGCTTTCTTT. This translates into CASSSRRGNTEAFF. J is TRBJ1-1 and V is TRBV7-2; a weak D match, TRBD1 (5 bases). This CDR3 contains 14 residues. The germline V gene encodes CDR1 SGHTA and CDR2 FQGNSA. Trimming removed 4 bases from V and 1 base from J, with 10 bases in between.

V usage is TRBV27 and J usage is TRBJ2-5; tentatively, D is TRBD1 or TRBD2 (7 bases each). CDR3 length equals 16 residues. Germline lookup yields CDR1 MNHEY and CDR2 SMNVEV (reference sequence). Trimming removed 0 bases from V and 0 bases from J, with 11 bases in between. This CDR3 is CASSLSRGTDQETQYF. Here the CDR3 DNA reads TGTGCCAGCAGTTTATCGCGGGGGACAGACCAAGAGACCCAGTACTTC.

This clone appeared once. The genes are TRBV28 and TRBJ1-1; D is ambiguous. The CDR3 is 13 amino acids. Per germline, CDR1 MDHEN and CDR2 SYDVKM. Trimming removed 8 bases from V and 0 bases from J, with 10 bases in between. CDR3 protein: CASLLSMNTEAFF. CDR3 coding DNA: TGTGCCAGCCTCTTAAGCATGAACACTGAAGCTTTCTTT.

This clone was seen only once. This chain links TRBV7-9 with TRBJ2-7; D gene unclear. The V gene's germline CDR1 is SEHNR and CDR2 FQNEAQ (reference sequence). V was clipped by 5 bases and J by 7 bases, with 9 bases between them. The CDR3 is 11 residues long. The CDR3 DNA reads as TGTGCCAGCAGCGACCGACTTGAGCAGTACTTC. Encoded protein: CASSDRLEQYF.

The V gene is TRBV19, the J gene TRBJ1-2; D is uncertain. Germline CDR1 reads LNHDA; CDR2 reads SQIVND (reference sequence). CDR3 length: 11 amino acids. Trimming removed 2 bases from V and 10 bases from J, with 8 bases in between. This CDR3 is CASSIKGAYTF. The CDR3 DNA is TGTGCCAGTAGTATAAAGGGAGCCTACACCTTC. The whole variable domain, filled in from reference TRBV19 and TRBJ1-2, reads DGGITQSPKYLFRKEGQNVTLSCEQNLNHDAMYWYRQDPGQGLRLIYYSQIVNDFQKGDIAEGYSVSREKKESFPLTVTSAQKNPTAFYLCASSIKGAYTFGSGTRLTVV.